A single sample is the source of the 28 T cell receptor beta chains below, sequenced in a study of blood T cell repertoires in COVID-19. Only in-frame clones appear in the TCRdb table, and some are missing; sequencing was by immunoSEQ multiplex PCR. In the table there are some 120,000 clones, around three quarters of which are singletons. The sequencing input was peripheral blood. The origin of the receptors is a human donor in a cohort sampled during active COVID-19.

The chain is built from TRBV20-1 and TRBJ1-2; D gene unclear. Germline assignment: CDR1 DFQATT and CDR2 SNEGSKA (reference sequence). Trimming took 1 base from V and 8 from J, leaving 5 bases between them. The CDR3 has 10 residues. CDR3 DNA sequence: TGCAGTGCTAGAGGGAGAGGCTACACCTTC. Translation gives CSARGRGYTF.

This clone was recorded many times. The chain carries TRBV28 and TRBJ1-6, with a weak D call TRBD1 (5 bases). The CDR3 covers 13 residues. Trimming took off 7 bases at V and 9 bases at J, with 13 bases between the two ends. Per germline, CDR1 MDHEN and CDR2 SYDVKM. The CDR3 protein is CASTLRRGSPLHF. The CDR3 coding sequence is TGTGCCAGCACCTTAAGAAGGGGTTCACCCCTCCACTTT.

The chain is built from TRBV29-1 and TRBJ2-1; 7 nucleotides line up with TRBD1. Losses at the gene ends were 6 bases for V and 0 bases for J; bases not matched to a gene: 5. The germline CDR1 and CDR2 sequences are SQVTM and ANQGSEA. The CDR3 extends over 14 amino acids. The CDR3 spells CSVNDRDSYNEQFF. CDR3 DNA sequence: TGCAGCGTGAACGACAGGGACTCCTACAATGAGCAGTTCTTC.

The chain has TRBV28 and TRBJ1-5; 10 nucleotides align to TRBD1. The CDR3 consists of 15 residues. V lost 4 bases, J lost 7 bases, and 7 bases stayed unmatched. CDR1 and CDR2 (germline): MDHEN, SYDVKM. This chain's CDR3 is CASSSDRGQVQPQHF. CDR3 nucleotide sequence: TGTGCCAGCAGTTCAGACAGGGGGCAGGTACAGCCCCAGCATTTT.

The chain recombines TRBV5-5 with TRBJ2-7; the D gene is possibly TRBD2 (5 bases). The CDR3 runs 14 residues. Trimming cost V 1 base and J 2 bases, with 10 bases left between them. Germline V gene sequence: CDR1 SGHKS, CDR2 YYEKEE (reference sequence). In DNA form, the CDR3 reads TGTGCCAGCAGCTTGTACGAGGGAACCTACGAGCAGTACTTC. Translated: CASSLYEGTYEQYF.

The CDR3 region is CATSRVQGGTEAFF. The CDR3 nucleotides are TGTGCCACCAGCAGAGTTCAGGGGGGCACTGAAGCTTTCTTT. This rearrangement joins TRBV15 to TRBJ1-1; 7 nucleotides line up with TRBD1. From germline, CDR1 is LNHNV and CDR2 YYDKDF (reference sequence). J lost 4 bases, V lost 1 base, and 3 bases had no gene match. The CDR3 contains 14 residues.

The genes are TRBV18 and TRBJ1-6; a possible D gene is TRBD1 (6 bases). Germline assignment: CDR1 KGHSH and CDR2 LQKENI. Trimming shortened V by 3 bases and J by 6 bases, and 6 bases separated the two germline ends. The CDR3 is 13 residues long. For the CDR3, the DNA is TGTGCCAGCTCACCGGACAGTAATTCACCCCTCCACTTT. Protein product: CASSPDSNSPLHF.

CDR3 protein: CASRGTGEANYGYTF. DNA of the CDR3: TGTGCCAGCAGGGGGACGGGGGAAGCTAACTATGGCTACACCTTC. The chain employs TRBV28 and TRBJ1-2; perhaps TRBD1 as D (5 bases). V was pared by 6 bases and J by 0 bases, with 14 bases between. CDR3 length: 15 residues. Germline V lookup: CDR1 MDHEN, CDR2 SYDVKM.

The table lists this clone with a count of one. This sequence joins TRBV7-9 and TRBJ1-1; D is uncertain. The V end was cut by 5 bases, the J end by 1 base, with 17 bases between. This CDR3 has 16 residues. Germline CDR1 SEHNR, CDR2 FQNEAQ (reference sequence). The CDR3 loop is CASSPQFAGENTEAFF. The CDR3 nucleotides are TGTGCCAGCAGCCCACAGTTCGCAGGTGAGAACACTGAAGCTTTCTTT.

The V gene is TRBV6-5, the J gene TRBJ1-5, with D possibly TRBD1 on 5 matching bases. The germline V gene has CDR1 MNHEY and CDR2 SVGAGI. Trimming shortened V by 5 bases and J by 5 bases, and 10 bases separated the two germline ends. The CDR3 runs to 13 residues. CDR3 nucleotides: TGTGCCAGCAGTCCCGACAGAGATCAGCCCCAGCATTTT. Protein product: CASSPDRDQPQHF.

This clone was seen once. The chain recombines TRBV27 with TRBJ2-1; 7 bases are shared with TRBD2. The CDR3 is 18 amino acids. Germline CDR1 reads MNHEY; CDR2 reads SMNVEV (reference sequence). Trimming cost V 1 base and J 10 bases; bases outside gene matches: 19. The CDR3 coding sequence is TGTGCCAGCAGTTTATGGGGCTATGGTAGCGGGTTTCCAAAGGAGCAGTTCTTC. Translated, it gives CASSLWGYGSGFPKEQFF.

The genes are TRBV7-2 and TRBJ2-3; D not resolved. Germline V gene data show CDR1 as SGHTA and CDR2 as FQGNSA. The CDR3 has 13 amino acids. Between the trimmed V and J ends, which lost 1 base and 7 bases, there was a span of 9 bases. CDR3 coding DNA: TGTGCCAGCAGCTTAGGCGGTCCCAATACGCAGTATTTT. Translated: CASSLGGPNTQYF. Full variable domain (missing parts from reference TRBV7-2 and TRBJ2-3): GAGVSQSPSNKVTEKGKDVELRCDPISGHTALYWYRQSLGQGLEFLIYFQGNSAPDKSGLPSDRFSAERTGGSVSTLTIQRTQQEDSAVYLCASSLGGPNTQYFGPGTRLTVL.

The J gene is TRBJ1-2, the V gene TRBV27, with D perhaps matching TRBD1 (5 bases). V lost 2 bases and J lost 4, with 11 bases in between. Per the germline V gene, CDR1 is MNHEY and CDR2 is SMNVEV (reference sequence). CDR3 length equals 14 residues. The CDR3 DNA reads as TGTGCCAGCAGTTTAAAGGGGATGGGCTATGGCTACACCTTC. This translates into CASSLKGMGYGYTF.

This clone was seen a handful of times. The rearrangement uses TRBV29-1 and TRBJ2-7; TRBD1 matches at 8 bases. The ends lost 6 bases at V and 5 bases at J; junction bases unmatched: 3. This CDR3 comprises 11 residues. Germline V lookup: CDR1 SQVTM, CDR2 ANQGSEA. The DNA of the CDR3 is TGCAGCGTCGGACAGGGAGACGAGCAGTACTTC. Amino acid sequence: CSVGQGDEQYF.

In this sample, this clone turned up a few times. The rearrangement joins TRBV29-1 to TRBJ2-1; D remains ambiguous. With 5 bases removed from V and 5 bases from J, the gap between germline ends came to 19 bases. Germline V gives CDR1 SQVTM, CDR2 ANQGSEA. This CDR3 contains 15 residues. The CDR3 coding sequence is TGCAGCGTTCACCGCGGCTTCGGTAACCACAATGAGCAGTTCTTC. Protein: CSVHRGFGNHNEQFF.

The chain couples TRBV27 to TRBJ2-7; TRBD1 might be the D (5 bases). The CDR3 covers 17 residues. CDR1 and CDR2 (germline): MNHEY, SMNVEV (reference sequence). Trimming took 3 bases from V and 0 from J, leaving 18 bases between them. This CDR3 reads CASSFSRSTATSYEQYF. CDR3 coding DNA: TGTGCCAGCAGTTTCAGTCGCTCGACAGCTACCTCCTACGAGCAGTACTTC.

In nucleotides, the CDR3 is TGTGCCAGCCCCCCGGGGAGTGGGGGCAAAGATACGCAGTATTTT. It is translated as CASPPGSGGKDTQYF. V is TRBV7-9 and J is TRBJ2-3; TRBD1 is a possible D gene (6 bases). The V end was cut by 8 bases, the J end by 5 bases, with 20 bases between. There are 15 residues in the CDR3. The V gene's germline CDR1 is SEHNR and CDR2 FQNEAQ (reference sequence).

The rearrangement joins TRBV9 to TRBJ2-1; 9 bases match TRBD2. J gave up 9 bases and V 0 bases, and 7 bases lay outside the gene matches. The CDR3 extends over 15 amino acids. The germline CDR1 and CDR2 sequences are SGDLS and YYNGEE. The CDR3 bases are TGTGCCAGCAGCGTAGACGCGGGGGGGCCAGGTGAGCAGTTCTTC. It encodes CASSVDAGGPGEQFF.

J is TRBJ2-3 and V is TRBV11-2; TRBD2 matches 9 bases. Germline V gives CDR1 SGHAT, CDR2 FQNNGV. The CDR3 loop spans 15 amino acids. V shed 7 bases, J shed 4 bases, and the junction held 9 bases outside the gene matches. CDR3 amino acids: CASTIRGGVADTQYF. CDR3 nucleotides: TGTGCCAGCACCATTCGCGGGGGGGTAGCAGATACGCAGTATTTT.

This rearrangement joins TRBV7-9 to TRBJ2-1; 8 positions match TRBD2. CDR3 length: 16 amino acids. Trimming cost V 5 bases and J 1 base; bases outside gene matches: 7. Germline CDR1 SEHNR, CDR2 FQNEAQ (reference sequence). The CDR3 is CASSPGGGPSYNEQFF. The CDR3 region has the DNA TGTGCCAGCAGCCCCGGGGGGGGGCCGTCCTACAATGAGCAGTTCTTC.

The chain joins TRBV5-5 to TRBJ1-1; 7 bases line up with TRBD1. The CDR3 has 15 amino acids. V trimming: 2 bases; J trimming: 5 bases; junction bases outside the gene matches: 9. Per germline, CDR1 SGHKS and CDR2 YYEKEE (reference sequence). The CDR3 DNA sequence: TGTGCCAGCAGCTTTTGGACAGGCCGTGGTACTGAAGCTTTCTTT. It translates to CASSFWTGRGTEAFF.

The CDR3 sequence is CASSLDQVGEQFF. The DNA for the CDR3 is TGTGCCAGCAGCTTAGACCAGGTCGGTGAGCAGTTCTTC. This chain joins TRBV11-3 and TRBJ2-1, with D unresolved. This CDR3 has 13 amino acids. Trimming took 0 bases from V and 9 from J, leaving 9 bases between them. CDR1 and CDR2 (germline): SGHNT, YENEEA. The whole variable domain, filled in from reference TRBV11-3 and TRBJ2-1, reads EAGVVQSPRYKIIEKKQPVAFWCNPISGHNTLYWYLQNLGQGPELLIRYENEEAVDDSQLPKDRFSAERLKGVDSTLKIQPAELGDSAVYLCASSLDQVGEQFFGPGTRLTVL.

The CDR3 sequence: CASSFGGEGEKLFF. The CDR3 nucleotides are TGTGCCAGTAGTTTTGGAGGGGAAGGGGAAAAACTGTTTTTT. The chain recombines TRBV19 with TRBJ1-4; D possibly corresponds to TRBD1 (5 bases). Trimming removed 5 bases at V and 8 bases at J, with 15 bases between. This CDR3 spans 14 amino acids. Germline assignment: CDR1 LNHDA and CDR2 SQIVND (reference sequence).

The chain uses TRBV27 and TRBJ1-2, with D maybe TRBD1 (5 bases). The CDR3 length is 15 residues. Per the germline V gene, CDR1 is MNHEY and CDR2 is SMNVEV (reference sequence). V gave up 2 bases and J gave up 6 bases, with 16 bases separating them. The CDR3 DNA sequence: TGTGCCAGCAGTTTAATAGCAGGGCTAGTGGATGGCTACACCTTC. Translation gives CASSLIAGLVDGYTF.

This rearrangement joins TRBV5-1 to TRBJ1-2, with 7 bases aligning to TRBD1. Trimming cost V 3 bases and J 8 bases; bases outside gene matches: 7. Germline CDR1 SGHRS, CDR2 YFSETQ. The CDR3 is 13 residues long. The CDR3 sequence: CASSSMEGGGYTF. CDR3 bases: TGCGCCAGCAGCTCGATGGAAGGGGGCGGCTACACCTTC.

The V call is TRBV19, the J call TRBJ1-2, with TRBD1 matching over 12 bases. The ends lost 6 bases at V and 8 bases at J; junction bases unmatched: 13. Germline V lookup: CDR1 LNHDA, CDR2 SQIVND (reference sequence). CDR3 length: 16 amino acids. The CDR3 loop reads CASSSTGTGGRGGYTF. The CDR3 DNA is TGTGCCAGTAGCTCTACCGGGACAGGGGGCCGAGGAGGCTACACCTTC. The whole variable domain, filled in from reference TRBV19 and TRBJ1-2, reads DGGITQSPKYLFRKEGQNVTLSCEQNLNHDAMYWYRQDPGQGLRLIYYSQIVNDFQKGDIAEGYSVSREKKESFPLTVTSAQKNPTAFYLCASSSTGTGGRGGYTFGSGTRLTVV.

J is TRBJ1-1 and V is TRBV6-5; D is ambiguous. Germline V gives CDR1 MNHEY, CDR2 SVGAGI. Trimming pared 11 bases from V and 1 base from J, leaving 17 bases between. The CDR3 consists of 14 residues. Written as DNA, the CDR3 is TGTGCCGGCGGGTTCGAGACATCGAACACTGAAGCTTTCTTT. Translating it yields CAGGFETSNTEAFF.

The chain recombines TRBV19 with TRBJ1-4; TRBD1 is a possible D gene (5 bases). CDR3 size: 18 residues. V was shortened by 5 bases and J by 0 bases, with 19 bases between the two germline ends. Per germline, CDR1 LNHDA and CDR2 SQIVND (reference sequence). CDR3 nucleotide sequence: TGTGCCAGTAGTTCGGTCGGACTGCCGGGGGCAACTAATGAAAAACTGTTTTTT. Protein: CASSSVGLPGATNEKLFF.